This T cell receptor beta chain was recorded in a study of T-cell reconstitution after alpha-beta-depleted transplantation in children. This sample's TCRbeta library carried unique molecular identifier barcodes. Each CDR3 protein is one row after TCRdb ran MiXCR on the PCR reads. The data show about 340,000 distinct CDR3 sequences, 16% seen once. Germline V CDR1 and CDR2: DFQATT, SNEGSKA (reference sequence). The germline V and J ends were trimmed by 3 bases and 5 bases, with 10 bases remaining between them. This CDR3 region has 13 residues. This chain connects TRBV20-1 to TRBJ1-4; D perhaps matches TRBD1 (6 bases). Specimen: PBMCs, mostly from graft donor cells, collected 360 days after TCRalphabeta/CD19-depleted stem cell transplant. This receptor was obtained from a male patient under 10 years old who had a stem cell transplant for acute lymphoblastic leukemia, so the T cells may come from the graft donor. This chain's CDR3 is CSARDSRNEKLFF. The CDR3 DNA sequence: TGCAGTGCTAGGGACAGCCGAAATGAAAAACTGTTTTTT.